These 15 T cell receptor beta chains were sequenced from one sample in a study of blood T cell repertoires in COVID-19. Sequenced by immunoSEQ multiplex PCR; TCRdb stores in-frame clones only, minus some. This sample has roughly 350,000 clones, with about 85% found just once. Input material: peripheral blood. Receptor source: a woman between 18 and 29 years old with acute or convalescent COVID-19.

V gene TRBV7-6 combines with J gene TRBJ1-2; D not certain. The CDR3 is made up of 13 amino acids. V was shortened by 2 bases and J by 7 bases, with 11 bases between the two germline ends. CDR1 is SGHVS and CDR2 is FNYEAQ in the germline V gene. This CDR3 is CASSLKEGTGYTF. CDR3 DNA sequence: TGTGCCAGCAGCTTAAAGGAGGGTACTGGCTACACCTTC.

The rearrangement links TRBV14 to TRBJ1-1; a possible D gene is TRBD1 (6 bases). V shed 10 bases and J shed 4 bases, with 13 bases lying between them. The germline V gene encodes CDR1 SGHDN and CDR2 FVKESK. CDR3 length equals 12 residues. CDR3 amino acids: CATRRGSTEAFF. The DNA of the CDR3 is TGTGCCACCCGCAGGGGAAGCACTGAAGCTTTCTTT. Using reference TRBV14 and TRBJ1-1 for the parts outside the CDR3, the full variable domain is EAGVTQFPSHSVIEKGQTVTLRCDPISGHDNLYWYRRVMGKEIKFLLHFVKESKQDESGMPNNRFLAERTGGTYSTLKVQPAELEDSGVYFCATRRGSTEAFFGQGTRLTVV.

The genes are TRBV14 and TRBJ2-3; 8 bases map to TRBD2. Germline V gene data show CDR1 as SGHDN and CDR2 as FVKESK. The V and J ends lost 4 bases and 2 bases, in that order; junction bases with no gene match: 5. CDR3 length: 15 residues. The CDR3 DNA is TGTGCCAGCAGCCGCGGGGGGCTCATCACAGATACGCAGTATTTT. This sequence encodes CASSRGGLITDTQYF.

The rearrangement joins TRBV9 to TRBJ1-3, with D perhaps TRBD1 (6 bases). CDR3 size: 16 residues. V lost 0 bases, J lost 0 bases, and 10 bases lay in between. The germline V gene has CDR1 SGDLS and CDR2 YYNGEE. The CDR3 bases are TGTGCCAGCAGCGTAGACGCGGGGGCCTCTGGAAACACCATATATTTT. Its protein product is CASSVDAGASGNTIYF. Drawing the rest from reference TRBV9 and TRBJ1-3, the complete variable domain is DSGVTQTPKHLITATGQRVTLRCSPRSGDLSVYWYQQSLDQGLQFLIQYYNGEERAKGNILERFSAQQFPDLHSELNLSSLELGDSALYFCASSVDAGASGNTIYFGEGSWLTVV.

This chain connects TRBV6-5 to TRBJ1-6; a weak D match, TRBD1 (6 bases). CDR1 is MNHEY and CDR2 is SVGAGI in the germline V gene. CDR3 size: 15 residues. Trimming cost V 8 bases and J 7 bases, with 18 bases left between them. CDR3 DNA sequence: TGTGCCAGCCGCGGAGGGGGGGCAGGGAATTCACCCCTCCACTTT. Translated: CASRGGGAGNSPLHF.

The table lists this clone with a few counts. The chain employs TRBV6-6 and TRBJ1-4, with D possibly matching TRBD1 (6 bases). Trimming took off 2 bases at V and 7 bases at J, with 11 bases between the two ends. Germline assignment: CDR1 MNHNY and CDR2 SVGAGI (reference sequence). The CDR3 loop spans 14 amino acids. Here the CDR3 DNA reads TGTGCCAGCAGTTACGCGGGGGCCGGTGAAAAACTGTTTTTT. This sequence encodes CASSYAGAGEKLFF.

The chain employs TRBV10-3 and TRBJ2-4, with a possible D match to TRBD2 (6 bases). Trimming removed 0 bases from V and 9 bases from J, with 9 bases in between. The germline gives CDR1 ENHRY, CDR2 SYGVKD. This CDR3 comprises 13 residues. CDR3 amino acids: CAISESEGIIQYF. CDR3 coding DNA: TGTGCCATCAGTGAGTCGGAGGGGATCATTCAGTACTTC.

The chain joins TRBV2 to TRBJ1-1, with D maybe TRBD1 (5 bases). The V gene lost 6 bases and the J gene lost 2 bases, with 7 bases spanning the gap. The germline CDR1 and CDR2 sequences are SNHLY and FYNNEI. This CDR3 is 12 amino acids long. CDR3 sequence reads: CASRGRNTEAFF. CDR3 DNA: TGTGCCAGCAGGGGGCGCAACACTGAAGCTTTCTTT. Variable domain in full (rest from reference TRBV2 and TRBJ1-1): EPEVTQTPSHQVTQMGQEVILRCVPISNHLYFYWYRQILGQKVEFLVSFYNNEISEKSEIFDDQFSVERPDGSNFTLKIRSTKLEDSAMYFCASRGRNTEAFFGQGTRLTVV.

This chain joins TRBV5-1 and TRBJ1-2, with 7 bases fitting TRBD1. The V gene end was trimmed by 3 bases and the J gene end by 3 bases; junction bases not matched to a gene: 2. CDR3 length equals 13 residues. Germline lookup yields CDR1 SGHRS and CDR2 YFSETQ. The DNA for the CDR3 is TGCGCCAGCAGCTCCGGACAGGACTATGGCTACACCTTC. Translating gives CASSSGQDYGYTF.

The chain carries TRBV15 and TRBJ2-3; maybe TRBD2 (6 bases). Deletions cut 5 bases from V and 4 bases from J, with 19 bases between. CDR3 length: 16 residues. Germline loops: CDR1 LNHNV, CDR2 YYDKDF (reference sequence). CDR3 protein: CATSPSGTLAADTQYF. CDR3 nucleotide sequence: TGTGCCACCAGCCCATCCGGGACTTTAGCGGCAGATACGCAGTATTTT.

V is TRBV24-1 and J is TRBJ2-3; unclear D gene. CDR1 is KGHDR and CDR2 is SFDVKD in the germline V gene. Trimming shortened V by 3 bases and J by 0 bases, and 6 bases separated the two germline ends. CDR3 length equals 14 residues. CDR3 residues: CATSDLRSTDTQYF. The CDR3 DNA reads TGTGCCACCAGTGATCTACGGAGCACAGATACGCAGTATTTT.

This clone was observed a single time. The CDR3 is CASSPFPEAFF. Here the CDR3 DNA reads TGTGCCAGCAGCCCCTTCCCTGAAGCTTTCTTT. The chain employs TRBV12-3 or TRBV12-4 and TRBJ1-1, with D hard to call. The CDR3 spans 11 residues. Trimming took 6 bases from V and 6 from J, leaving 8 bases between them.

This chain connects TRBV2 to TRBJ1-1; D remains ambiguous. The CDR3 runs to 11 residues. Germline values: CDR1 SNHLY, CDR2 FYNNEI. The germline V and J ends were trimmed by 8 bases and 1 base, with 5 bases remaining between them. CDR3 nucleotides: TGTGCCAGCCGGGGGAACACTGAAGCTTTCTTT. This translates into CASRGNTEAFF.

V gene TRBV6-5 combines with J gene TRBJ1-1, with a possible D match to TRBD1 (6 bases). Germline V gives CDR1 MNHEY, CDR2 SVGAGI. The CDR3 totals 15 residues. The V end was cut by 4 bases, the J end by 5 bases, with 17 bases between. The CDR3 nucleotides read TGTGCCAGCAGTTCCTTCAGGGGTTCAGGGACTGAAGCTTTCTTT. Translating it yields CASSSFRGSGTEAFF.

CDR3 region: CASSLGQGGNYGYTF. CDR3 sequence (DNA): TGTGCCAGCAGTTTAGGGCAGGGGGGTAACTATGGCTACACCTTC. This rearrangement joins TRBV27 to TRBJ1-2; 7 nucleotides agree with TRBD1. J gave up 1 base and V 2 bases, and 4 bases lay outside the gene matches. The CDR3 is 15 amino acids. Germline lookup yields CDR1 MNHEY and CDR2 SMNVEV (reference sequence).